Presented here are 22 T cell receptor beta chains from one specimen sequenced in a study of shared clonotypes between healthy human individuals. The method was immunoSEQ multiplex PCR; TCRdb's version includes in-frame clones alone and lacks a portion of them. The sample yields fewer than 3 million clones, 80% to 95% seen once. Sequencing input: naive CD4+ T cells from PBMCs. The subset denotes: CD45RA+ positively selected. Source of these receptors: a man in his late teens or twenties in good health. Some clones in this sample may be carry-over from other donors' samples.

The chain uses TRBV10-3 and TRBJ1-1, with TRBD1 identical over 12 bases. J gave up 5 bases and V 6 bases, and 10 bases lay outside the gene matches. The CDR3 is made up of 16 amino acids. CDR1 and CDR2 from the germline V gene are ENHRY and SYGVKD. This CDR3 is CAIRRGTGGELTEAFF. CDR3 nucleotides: TGTGCCATCAGGAGGGGGACAGGGGGCGAATTAACTGAAGCTTTCTTT.

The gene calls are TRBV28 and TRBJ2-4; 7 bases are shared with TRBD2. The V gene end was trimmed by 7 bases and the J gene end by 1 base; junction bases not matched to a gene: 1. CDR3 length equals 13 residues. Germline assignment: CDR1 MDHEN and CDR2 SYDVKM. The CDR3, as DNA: TGTGCCAGCAACGGGGGGGCCAAAAACATTCAGTACTTC. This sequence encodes CASNGGAKNIQYF.

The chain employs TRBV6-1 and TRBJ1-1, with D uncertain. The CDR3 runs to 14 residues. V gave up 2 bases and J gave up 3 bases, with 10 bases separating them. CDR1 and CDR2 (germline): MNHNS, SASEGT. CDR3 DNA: TGTGCCAGCAGTGAACTAAGCGGGTACACTGAAGCTTTCTTT. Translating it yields CASSELSGYTEAFF.

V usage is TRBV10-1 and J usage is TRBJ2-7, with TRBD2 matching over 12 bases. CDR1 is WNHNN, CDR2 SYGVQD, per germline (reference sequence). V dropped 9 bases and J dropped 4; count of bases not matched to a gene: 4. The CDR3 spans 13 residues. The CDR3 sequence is CARPTSGSYEQYF. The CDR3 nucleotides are TGCGCCAGGCCGACTAGCGGGAGTTACGAGCAGTACTTC.

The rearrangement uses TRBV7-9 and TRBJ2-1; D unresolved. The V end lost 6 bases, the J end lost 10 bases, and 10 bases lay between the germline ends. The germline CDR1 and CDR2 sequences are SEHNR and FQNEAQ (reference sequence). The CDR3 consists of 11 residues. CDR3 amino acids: CASRELSEQFF. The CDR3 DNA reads TGTGCCAGCAGGGAACTCTCAGAGCAGTTCTTC. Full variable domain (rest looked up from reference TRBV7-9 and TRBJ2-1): DTGVSQNPRHKITKRGQNVTFRCDPISEHNRLYWYRQTLGQGPEFLTYFQNEAQLEKSRLLSDRFSAERPKGSFSTLEIQRTEQGDSAMYLCASRELSEQFFGPGTRLTVL.

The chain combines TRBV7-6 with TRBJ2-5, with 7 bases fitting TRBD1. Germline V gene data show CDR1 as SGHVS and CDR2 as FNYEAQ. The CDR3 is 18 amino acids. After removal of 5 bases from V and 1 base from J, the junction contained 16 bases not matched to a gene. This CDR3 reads CASSLARRTGRSQETQYF. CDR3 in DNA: TGTGCCAGCAGCCTCGCCCGGAGGACAGGAAGGAGCCAAGAGACCCAGTACTTC.

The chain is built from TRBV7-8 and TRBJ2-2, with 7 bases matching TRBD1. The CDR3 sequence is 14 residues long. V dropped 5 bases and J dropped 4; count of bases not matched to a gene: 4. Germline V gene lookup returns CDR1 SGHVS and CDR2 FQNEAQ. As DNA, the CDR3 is TGTGCCAGCAGCCCCGGGACAGTCACCGGGGAGCTGTTTTTT. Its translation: CASSPGTVTGELFF.

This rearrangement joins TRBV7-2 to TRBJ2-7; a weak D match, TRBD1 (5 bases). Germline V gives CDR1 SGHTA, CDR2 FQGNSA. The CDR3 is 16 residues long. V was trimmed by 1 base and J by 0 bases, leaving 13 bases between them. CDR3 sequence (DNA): TGTGCCAGCAGCTTAGTAGGTGGGGCCGGCTCCTACGAGCAGTACTTC. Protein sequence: CASSLVGGAGSYEQYF.

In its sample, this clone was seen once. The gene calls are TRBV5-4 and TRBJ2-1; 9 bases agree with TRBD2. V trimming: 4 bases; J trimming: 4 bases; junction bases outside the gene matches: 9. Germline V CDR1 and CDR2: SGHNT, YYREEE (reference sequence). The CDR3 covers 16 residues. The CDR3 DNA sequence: TGTGCCAGCAGCACCAACCCGGGACTAGCATACAATGAGCAGTTCTTC. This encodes CASSTNPGLAYNEQFF.

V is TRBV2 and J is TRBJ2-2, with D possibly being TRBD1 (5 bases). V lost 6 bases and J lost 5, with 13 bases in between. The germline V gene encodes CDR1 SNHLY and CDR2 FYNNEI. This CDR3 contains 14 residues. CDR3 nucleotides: TGTGCCAGCAGAGGGGATGGTGCTACCGGGGAGCTGTTTTTT. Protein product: CASRGDGATGELFF.

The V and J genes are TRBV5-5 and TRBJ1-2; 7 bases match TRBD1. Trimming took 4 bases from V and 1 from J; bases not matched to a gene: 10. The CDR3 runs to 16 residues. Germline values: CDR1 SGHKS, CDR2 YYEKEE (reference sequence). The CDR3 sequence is CASSLRLGDSNYGYTF. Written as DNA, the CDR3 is TGTGCCAGCAGCCTGAGGCTAGGGGACAGTAACTATGGCTACACCTTC. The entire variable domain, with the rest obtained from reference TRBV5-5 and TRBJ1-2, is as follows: DAGVTQSPTHLIKTRGQQVTLRCSPISGHKSVSWYQQVLGQGPQFIFQYYEKEERGRGNFPDRFSARQFPNYSSELNVNALLLGDSALYLCASSLRLGDSNYGYTFGSGTRLTVV.

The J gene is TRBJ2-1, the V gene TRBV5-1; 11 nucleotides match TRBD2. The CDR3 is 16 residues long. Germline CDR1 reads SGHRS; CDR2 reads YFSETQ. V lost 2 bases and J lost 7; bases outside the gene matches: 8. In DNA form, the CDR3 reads TGCGCCAGCAGCTTTCCCGGGACTAGCGGACGGAATGAGCAGTTCTTC. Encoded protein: CASSFPGTSGRNEQFF.

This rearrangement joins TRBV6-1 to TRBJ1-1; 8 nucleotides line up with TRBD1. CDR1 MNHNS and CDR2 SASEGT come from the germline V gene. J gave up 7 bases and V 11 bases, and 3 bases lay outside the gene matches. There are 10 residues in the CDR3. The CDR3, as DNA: TGTGCCGGAGGGACAGGTGAAGCTTTCTTT. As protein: CAGGTGEAFF.

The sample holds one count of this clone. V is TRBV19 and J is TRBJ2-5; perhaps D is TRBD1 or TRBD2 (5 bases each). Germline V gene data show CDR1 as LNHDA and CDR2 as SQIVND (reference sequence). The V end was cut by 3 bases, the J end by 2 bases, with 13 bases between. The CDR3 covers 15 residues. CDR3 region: CASSIYGANQETQYF. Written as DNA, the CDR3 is TGTGCCAGTAGTATTTACGGGGCCAATCAAGAGACCCAGTACTTC.

For the CDR3, the DNA is TGTGCCAGTAGTGACCAAGGGAGGGGGTACAATGAGCAGTTCTTC. Amino acids: CASSDQGRGYNEQFF. J is TRBJ2-1 and V is TRBV19; D might be TRBD2 (7 bases). Germline V gene lookup returns CDR1 LNHDA and CDR2 SQIVND (reference sequence). CDR3 length: 15 residues. Trimming took off 5 bases at V and 4 bases at J, with 15 bases between the two ends.

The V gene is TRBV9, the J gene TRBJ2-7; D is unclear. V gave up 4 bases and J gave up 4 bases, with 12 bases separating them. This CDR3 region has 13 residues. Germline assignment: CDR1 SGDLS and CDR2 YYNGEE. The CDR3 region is CASSSKPDYEQYF. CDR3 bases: TGTGCCAGCAGCTCTAAACCCGATTACGAGCAGTACTTC.

CDR3 sequence reads: CASSLPTPGQGQSEQYF. As DNA, the CDR3 is TGTGCCAGCAGCTTACCAACACCGGGACAGGGGCAATCCGAGCAGTACTTC. The chain recombines TRBV5-4 with TRBJ2-7; 10 bases are a match to TRBD1. CDR3 length: 17 residues. V was pared by 2 bases and J by 6 bases, with 14 bases of the junction left unmatched. Germline assignment: CDR1 SGHNT and CDR2 YYREEE (reference sequence).

The CDR3 reads CASSTERMTSNEQFF. CDR3 bases: TGTGCCAGTAGTACCGAACGCATGACAAGCAATGAGCAGTTCTTC. V and J are TRBV19 and TRBJ2-1; unclear D gene. The germline V gene encodes CDR1 LNHDA and CDR2 SQIVND (reference sequence). The CDR3 runs 15 residues. V was shortened by 4 bases and J by 6 bases, with 16 bases between the two germline ends.

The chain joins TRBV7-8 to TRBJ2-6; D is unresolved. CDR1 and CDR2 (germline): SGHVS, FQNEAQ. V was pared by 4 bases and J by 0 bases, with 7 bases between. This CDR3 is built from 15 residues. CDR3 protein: CASSSQSSGANVLTF. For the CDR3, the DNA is TGTGCCAGCAGCTCTCAGAGCTCTGGGGCCAACGTCCTGACTTTC. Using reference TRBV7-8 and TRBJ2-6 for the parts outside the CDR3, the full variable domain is GAGVSQSPRYKVAKRGQDVALRCDPISGHVSLFWYQQALGQGPEFLTYFQNEAQLDKSGLPSDRFFAERPEGSVSTLKIQRTQQEDSAVYLCASSSQSSGANVLTFGAGSRLTVL.

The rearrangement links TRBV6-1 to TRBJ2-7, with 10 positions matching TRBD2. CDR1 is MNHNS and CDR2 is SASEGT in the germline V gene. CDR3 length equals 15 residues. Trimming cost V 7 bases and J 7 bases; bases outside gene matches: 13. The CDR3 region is CASTRVRSGRGEQYF. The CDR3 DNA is TGTGCCAGCACCAGGGTACGAAGCGGGAGGGGGGAGCAGTACTTC.

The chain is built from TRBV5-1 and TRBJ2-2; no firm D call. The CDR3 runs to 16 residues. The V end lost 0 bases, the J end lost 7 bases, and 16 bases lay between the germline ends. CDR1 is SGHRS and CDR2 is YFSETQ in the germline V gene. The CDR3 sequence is CASSLAPQLGHGELFF. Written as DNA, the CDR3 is TGCGCCAGCAGCTTGGCACCACAGCTTGGGCACGGGGAGCTGTTTTTT.

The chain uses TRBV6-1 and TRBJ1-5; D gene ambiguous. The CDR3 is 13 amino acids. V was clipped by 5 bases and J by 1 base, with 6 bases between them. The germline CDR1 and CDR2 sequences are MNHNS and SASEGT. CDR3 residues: CASSRISNQPQHF. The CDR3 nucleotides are TGTGCCAGCAGTCGGATCAGCAATCAGCCCCAGCATTTT.